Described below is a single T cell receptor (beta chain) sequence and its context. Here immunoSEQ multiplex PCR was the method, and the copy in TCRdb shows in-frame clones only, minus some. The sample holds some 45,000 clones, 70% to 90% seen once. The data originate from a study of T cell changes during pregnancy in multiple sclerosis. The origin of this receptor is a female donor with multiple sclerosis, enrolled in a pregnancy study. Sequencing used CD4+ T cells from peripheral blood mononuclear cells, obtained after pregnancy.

The chain's CDR3 is CASSEGSRAFF. The DNA of the CDR3 is TGTGCCAGCAGTGAAGGGAGTAGGGCTTTCTTT. This chain uses TRBV25-1 with TRBJ1-1; the D is unclear. V shed 2 bases and J shed 11 bases, with 9 bases lying between them. Germline V lookup: CDR1 MGHDK, CDR2 SYGVNS. The CDR3 sequence is 11 residues long. The variable domain in full, with the rest retrieved from reference TRBV25-1 and TRBJ1-1, is EADIYQTPRYLVIGTGKKITLECSQTMGHDKMYWYQQDPGMELHLIHYSYGVNSTEKGDLSSESTVSRIRTEHFPLTLESARPSHTSQYLCASSEGSRAFFGQGTRLTVV.